This TCR beta chain was captured in a study of T-cell reconstitution after alpha-beta-depleted transplantation in children. This clonotype was counted many times. Trimming cost V 4 bases and J 4 bases, with 11 bases left between them. This CDR3 is built from 14 residues. Looked up from germline, CDR1 is LNHDA and CDR2 is SQIVND (reference sequence). Unique molecular identifiers were incorporated when the TCRbeta library was constructed. TCRdb analysed the PCR reads with MiXCR anew, one entry per CDR3 protein. Of about 610,000 distinct CDR3 sequences listed, about 10% are singletons. This specimen consisted of PBMCs from the stem cell graft donor, obtained from the stem cell graft. The TCR sequence derives from a human donor who donated a stem cell graft to a child with acute myeloid leukemia. V is TRBV19 and J is TRBJ2-1; no clear D. Here the CDR3 DNA reads TGTGCCAGTAGTAAGCTAGGCCTTTACAATGAGCAGTTCTTC. Protein: CASSKLGLYNEQFF.